Listed below are T cell receptor beta chains from one sample, sequenced in a study of cytomegalovirus exposure and HLA in healthy donors. Only in-frame clones appear in the TCRdb table, and some are missing; sequencing was by immunoSEQ multiplex PCR. This sample yields over 150,000 clones, of which around 80% are seen a single time; 1% belongs to the top ten. The sequenced sample consisted of PBMCs. The receptors here all came from a woman aged 45-65 years in good health and CMV-seropositive. Both conserved end residues are part of each CDR3. Each record gives: V gene, clone size, D gene, J gene, CDR3 DNA, CDR3 protein. The D gene is left open where the match is weak. Size values are once, few and many counts, or a class for expanded clones, and some rows have none.

V gene: TRBV9
clone size: .
D gene: TRBD1
J gene: TRBJ2-7
CDR3 DNA: TGTGCCAGCAGCGCAACCAGGGGGCCCTACGAGCAGTACTTC
CDR3 protein: CASSATRGPYEQYF

V gene: TRBV18
clone size: .
D gene: TRBD1
J gene: TRBJ1-1
CDR3 DNA: TGTGCCAGCTCACGGACAGGGTGGGACACTGAAGCTTTCTTT
CDR3 protein: CASSRTGWDTEAFF

V gene: TRBV28
clone size: .
D gene: TRBD1
J gene: TRBJ1-2
CDR3 DNA: TGTGCCAGCAGAAAACAGGGGAGTGGCCTTCGGTATGGCTACACCTTC
CDR3 protein: CASRKQGSGLRYGYTF

V gene: TRBV5-1
clone size: .
D gene: .
J gene: TRBJ1-1
CDR3 DNA: TGCGCCAGCAGAGGGGGGGTGAACACTGAAGCTTTCTTT
CDR3 protein: CASRGGVNTEAFF

V gene: TRBV2
clone size: .
D gene: TRBD1
J gene: TRBJ1-2
CDR3 DNA: TGTGCCAGCAGACGACAAGGACAGGGGTCCCATGGCTACACCTTC
CDR3 protein: CASRRQGQGSHGYTF

V gene: TRBV4-3
clone size: .
D gene: .
J gene: TRBJ1-5
CDR3 DNA: TGCGCCAGCAGCCAAGATAACGGTCAGCCCCAGCATTTT
CDR3 protein: CASSQDNGQPQHF

V gene: TRBV7-2
clone size: few
D gene: .
J gene: TRBJ1-2
CDR3 DNA: TGTGCCAGCAGCTTAGTCAGCTACACCTTC
CDR3 protein: CASSLVSYTF

V gene: TRBV25-1
clone size: .
D gene: .
J gene: TRBJ1-2
CDR3 DNA: TGTGCCAGCAGTGAATTCGTGGGGGGAATGGTCTATGGCTACACCTTC
CDR3 protein: CASSEFVGGMVYGYTF

V gene: TRBV5-8
clone size: .
D gene: TRBD1
J gene: TRBJ1-1
CDR3 DNA: TGTGCCAGCAGCCCGAGACAGGGAGTGAACACTGAAGCTTTCTTT
CDR3 protein: CASSPRQGVNTEAFF

V gene: TRBV28
clone size: once
D gene: .
J gene: TRBJ1-3
CDR3 DNA: TGTGCCAGCAGTTTGGCCACAGGCTTCTCTGGAAACACCATATATTTT
CDR3 protein: CASSLATGFSGNTIYF

V gene: TRBV28
clone size: .
D gene: .
J gene: TRBJ1-1
CDR3 DNA: TGTGCCAGCATTACAGCTTACACTGAAGCTTTCTTT
CDR3 protein: CASITAYTEAFF

V gene: TRBV19
clone size: .
D gene: TRBD1
J gene: TRBJ2-3
CDR3 DNA: TGTGCCAGCAGTACACAACAGGGGTACATGGATACGCAGTATTTT
CDR3 protein: CASSTQQGYMDTQYF

V gene: TRBV7-6
clone size: .
D gene: .
J gene: TRBJ1-4
CDR3 DNA: TGTGCCAGCAGCTCCAGGGAAACGACTAATGAAAAACTGTTTTTT
CDR3 protein: CASSSRETTNEKLFF

V gene: TRBV2
clone size: .
D gene: .
J gene: TRBJ2-3
CDR3 DNA: TGTGCCAGCCTAAGGACTTCTAGCACAGATACGCAGTATTTT
CDR3 protein: CASLRTSSTDTQYF

V gene: TRBV2
clone size: .
D gene: TRBD1
J gene: TRBJ2-1
CDR3 DNA: TGTGCCAGCTCTACAGGGGGAAGACACAATGAGCAGTTCTTC
CDR3 protein: CASSTGGRHNEQFF

V gene: TRBV19
clone size: .
D gene: .
J gene: TRBJ1-2
CDR3 DNA: TGTGCCAGTAAAATCGGGACTCCGTATGGCTACACCTTC
CDR3 protein: CASKIGTPYGYTF

V gene: TRBV6-5
clone size: .
D gene: TRBD1
J gene: TRBJ1-5
CDR3 DNA: TGTGCCAGCAGTTTACAGGGGAATCAGCCCCAGCATTTT
CDR3 protein: CASSLQGNQPQHF

V gene: TRBV6-4
clone size: .
D gene: TRBD2
J gene: TRBJ2-1
CDR3 DNA: TGTGCCAGCAGTGCTAGCGGGAGTTACAATGAGCAGTTCTTC
CDR3 protein: CASSASGSYNEQFF

V gene: TRBV7-9
clone size: .
D gene: TRBD1
J gene: TRBJ2-7
CDR3 DNA: TGTTCCAGCAGCTTCAACCGGGACAGGGTCTACGAGCAGTACTTC
CDR3 protein: CSSSFNRDRVYEQYF

V gene: TRBV7-2
clone size: .
D gene: TRBD1
J gene: TRBJ2-1
CDR3 DNA: TGTGCCAGCAGCTTCGGACAGGTTTACGAGCAGTTCTTC
CDR3 protein: CASSFGQVYEQFF

V gene: TRBV19
clone size: .
D gene: TRBD2
J gene: TRBJ2-7
CDR3 DNA: TGTGCCAGTAGTAATGGCGGGAGTTTCGAGCAGTACTTC
CDR3 protein: CASSNGGSFEQYF

V gene: TRBV9
clone size: .
D gene: .
J gene: TRBJ1-6
CDR3 DNA: TGTGCCAGCAGCGTAGAGCGGAGCTCCTATAATTCACCCCTCCACTTT
CDR3 protein: CASSVERSSYNSPLHF

V gene: TRBV19
clone size: .
D gene: TRBD1
J gene: TRBJ2-5
CDR3 DNA: TGTGCCAGTAGTGACCGGACAGGGGGCAGGGAGACCCAGTACTTC
CDR3 protein: CASSDRTGGRETQYF

V gene: TRBV10-3
clone size: .
D gene: .
J gene: TRBJ1-2
CDR3 DNA: TGTGCCATCAGTGAGGGGGCCAGGGGATATGTCTACACCTTC
CDR3 protein: CAISEGARGYVYTF

V gene: TRBV19
clone size: .
D gene: TRBD2
J gene: TRBJ2-3
CDR3 DNA: TGTGCCAGTAGCGGACTAGCGGGATTTCGGCTTAACACAGATACGCAGTATTTT
CDR3 protein: CASSGLAGFRLNTDTQYF

V gene: TRBV25-1
clone size: .
D gene: TRBD2
J gene: TRBJ2-2
CDR3 DNA: TGTGCCAGCAGCCGAAGCGGGGGGGCAACCGGGGAGCTGTTTTTT
CDR3 protein: CASSRSGGATGELFF

V gene: TRBV7-2
clone size: few
D gene: TRBD1
J gene: TRBJ2-5
CDR3 DNA: TGTGCCAGCAGTCCCGGGACAGGGAGTAGGGAGACCCAGTACTTC
CDR3 protein: CASSPGTGSRETQYF

V gene: TRBV28
clone size: few
D gene: TRBD1
J gene: TRBJ1-2
CDR3 DNA: TGTGCCAGCATAAGGGACAGGGGGCGGGGCTACACCTTC
CDR3 protein: CASIRDRGRGYTF

V gene: TRBV7-9
clone size: .
D gene: TRBD1
J gene: TRBJ1-4
CDR3 DNA: TGTGCCAGCAGCGAGGGACAGAGGAATGAAAAACTGTTTTTT
CDR3 protein: CASSEGQRNEKLFF

V gene: TRBV19
clone size: once
D gene: .
J gene: TRBJ1-1
CDR3 DNA: TGTGCCAGTAGTATGATTCCAGGGGTCGCTGAAGCTTTCTTT
CDR3 protein: CASSMIPGVAEAFF

V gene: TRBV27
clone size: .
D gene: .
J gene: TRBJ1-2
CDR3 DNA: TGTGCCAGCAGATCGACAGGAAGGTATGGCTACACCTTC
CDR3 protein: CASRSTGRYGYTF

V gene: TRBV7-6
clone size: .
D gene: .
J gene: TRBJ2-3
CDR3 DNA: TGTGCCAGCAGCTTAGCTCAAGGGGCCAGGGCCCTCCTTAGCACAGATACGCAGTATTTT
CDR3 protein: CASSLAQGARALLSTDTQYF

V gene: TRBV7-3
clone size: .
D gene: .
J gene: TRBJ2-3
CDR3 DNA: TGTGCCAGCAGCCTTACGGAGGCAGATACGCAGTATTTT
CDR3 protein: CASSLTEADTQYF

V gene: TRBV7-3
clone size: .
D gene: .
J gene: TRBJ2-5
CDR3 DNA: TGTGCCAGCAGCCCAACCGGGATAGAGACCCAGTACTTC
CDR3 protein: CASSPTGIETQYF

V gene: TRBV27
clone size: once
D gene: .
J gene: TRBJ2-2
CDR3 DNA: TGTGCCAGCAGTCCCCTGGGGCAACTGAACACCGGGGAGCTGTTTTTT
CDR3 protein: CASSPLGQLNTGELFF

V gene: TRBV11-2
clone size: .
D gene: .
J gene: TRBJ2-7
CDR3 DNA: TGTGCCAGCAGCTTTAGCCCACAGGAGTCCTACGAGCAGTACTTC
CDR3 protein: CASSFSPQESYEQYF

V gene: TRBV9
clone size: .
D gene: .
J gene: TRBJ2-7
CDR3 DNA: TGTGCCAGCAGCGTAGGGCGTCGGGACTCCTACGAGCAGTACTTC
CDR3 protein: CASSVGRRDSYEQYF

V gene: TRBV27
clone size: .
D gene: .
J gene: TRBJ2-7
CDR3 DNA: TGTGCCAGCAGTTTACTCAGTTCCTACGAGCAGTACTTC
CDR3 protein: CASSLLSSYEQYF

V gene: TRBV4-2
clone size: .
D gene: TRBD1
J gene: TRBJ2-3
CDR3 DNA: TGTGCCAGCAGCCAAGAATATGGACAGGGGGCAGATACGCAGTATTTT
CDR3 protein: CASSQEYGQGADTQYF

V gene: TRBV5-4
clone size: once
D gene: TRBD2
J gene: TRBJ2-3
CDR3 DNA: TGTGCCAGCAGTGGACTAGCGGGGGGTATCACAGATACGCAGTATTTT
CDR3 protein: CASSGLAGGITDTQYF

V gene: TRBV9
clone size: .
D gene: TRBD1
J gene: TRBJ1-6
CDR3 DNA: TGTGCCAGCAGCGCTCACCGGGACAGGGTTTCACCCCTCCACTTT
CDR3 protein: CASSAHRDRVSPLHF

V gene: TRBV19
clone size: .
D gene: .
J gene: TRBJ2-3
CDR3 DNA: TGTGCCAGTAGTTTACAGTCTAATACAGATACGCAGTATTTT
CDR3 protein: CASSLQSNTDTQYF

V gene: TRBV5-6
clone size: .
D gene: .
J gene: TRBJ1-1
CDR3 DNA: TGTGCCAGCACCAGGACGGGGAACGCTGAAGCTTTCTTT
CDR3 protein: CASTRTGNAEAFF

V gene: TRBV6-4
clone size: once
D gene: TRBD2
J gene: TRBJ2-1
CDR3 DNA: TGTGCCAGCAGTGGCCTAGCGGGAGGAATGCAGTTCTTC
CDR3 protein: CASSGLAGGMQFF

V gene: TRBV27
clone size: .
D gene: TRBD1
J gene: TRBJ2-5
CDR3 DNA: TGTGCCAGCACCTCGCGACAGGGGGCCCATGAGACCCAGTACTTC
CDR3 protein: CASTSRQGAHETQYF

V gene: TRBV7-3
clone size: .
D gene: .
J gene: TRBJ2-2
CDR3 DNA: TGTGCCAGCAGGGAGACTTATGGCACCGGGGAGCTGTTTTTT
CDR3 protein: CASRETYGTGELFF

V gene: TRBV27
clone size: .
D gene: .
J gene: TRBJ2-3
CDR3 DNA: TGTGCCAGCAGTTTCGGGAAGACTAGCACAGATACGCAGTATTTT
CDR3 protein: CASSFGKTSTDTQYF

V gene: TRBV11-2
clone size: .
D gene: TRBD2
J gene: TRBJ2-3
CDR3 DNA: TGTGCCAGCAGCTTACGGCTAGCGGGGGGTTTTAACACAGATACGCAGTATTTT
CDR3 protein: CASSLRLAGGFNTDTQYF

V gene: TRBV6-5
clone size: .
D gene: .
J gene: TRBJ1-2
CDR3 DNA: TGTGCCAGCAGTGCCGACAGCTATGGCTACACCTTC
CDR3 protein: CASSADSYGYTF

V gene: TRBV18
clone size: .
D gene: .
J gene: TRBJ2-1
CDR3 DNA: TGTGCCAGCTCAGGCACAGTCCCCAATGAGCAGTTCTTC
CDR3 protein: CASSGTVPNEQFF